Here is one T cell receptor beta chain with its context. It lacks a known antigen. No much larger clone exists at a distance of one base, and base qualities are not known. V and J are truncated by 4 bases and 1 base respectively, leaving an intervening sequence of 7 bases. The germline V gene yields SQVTM for CDR1 and ANQGSEA for CDR2. The CDR3 starts with the cysteine, ends with the phenylalanine, and has 13 residues. The entry retains the CDR3 DNA only, 39 bases that are in frame from base 1. TCRdb shows the sequencer as Illumina HiSeq 1500. TCRdb reprocessing: public reads trimmed at Q25 with fastp, clones called with MiXCR, in-frame beta chains kept. Records with the same CDR3 protein are collapsed into one entry carrying the most frequent genes and DNA. This sample lists about 180,000 distinct CDR3 sequences; 13% to 15% were detected once. The top ten hold 25% to 30% of the sample. The data were obtained in a study of T cell repertoires in cytomegalovirus infection (dated by TCRdb to the late 2010s). Background for the entire study: The HLA type of each donor mattered for the analysis, because public TCR beta signatures pointed to carriage of CMV infection along with the matching HLA type. Points the paper makes about the study in general: In both this cohort and an independent roughly 400-donor cohort, the cumulative frequency of public TCR beta family members distinguished carriers of CMV infection plus the relevant HLA type. The ex vivo response was dominated by HLA-C-restricted CMV-specific TCR beta clonotypes, and the single most frequent clonotype in two of eight donors was supplied by these HLA-C-restricted clonotypes.

The sequence derives from a human donor in good health (CMV status not recorded). Some clones in this sample may be carry-over from other donors' samples. The V and J segments used are TRBV29-1 and TRBJ2-2, with the D gene not clear enough to name. Sequenced material: PBMCs. The CDR3 sequence is CSVASGNTGELFF. The base sequence is TGCAGCGTTGCAAGTGGGAACACCGGGGAGCTGTTTTTT.